Listed here are 27 T cell receptor beta chains from one sample, sequenced in a study of a mutant IDH1 vaccine in newly diagnosed glioma. Sequenced by immunoSEQ multiplex PCR; TCRdb stores in-frame clones only, minus some. Among tens of thousands of clones listed, more than 90% were seen once. Time point: baseline, week 1 (first vaccination visit). Treatment indicated: pre-vaccination baseline after standard-of-care therapy. Sequencing was performed on PBMCs, taken from a glioma patient treated with radiotherapy, temozolomide or both. These receptors all come from a man aged 18 to 30 with glioma.

The rearrangement uses TRBV2 and TRBJ2-1, with TRBD1 as a possible D gene (5 bases). Germline V gene lookup returns CDR1 SNHLY and CDR2 FYNNEI. The CDR3 covers 15 residues. Trimming cost V 7 bases and J 8 bases, with 21 bases left between them. The DNA of the CDR3 is TGTGCCAGCAATCTACAGGATCTTAAAGGTGATGAGCAGTTCTTC. Its translation is CASNLQDLKGDEQFF.

This clone has a single count. The rearrangement joins TRBV12-5 to TRBJ1-5, with D possibly matching TRBD1 (5 bases). Per germline, CDR1 LGHNT and CDR2 FRNRAP. This CDR3 contains 17 residues. Trimming took off 5 bases at V and 2 bases at J, with 19 bases between the two ends. This CDR3 is CASGPCKVRGCNQPQHF. The CDR3 DNA is TGTGCTAGTGGTCCATGTAAGGTTCGGGGGTGCAATCAGCCCCAGCATTTT.

This clone was picked up one time. The chain has TRBV19 and TRBJ2-7; the D gene could be TRBD1 or TRBD2 (5 bases each). With 2 bases removed from V and 3 bases from J, the gap between germline ends came to 20 bases. Per the germline V gene, CDR1 is LNHDA and CDR2 is SQIVND (reference sequence). CDR3 length equals 17 residues. This CDR3 reads CASSIRGDATTNYEQYF. CDR3 nucleotide sequence: TGTGCCAGTAGTATACGAGGGGACGCGACCACTAACTACGAGCAGTACTTC.

The chain joins TRBV4-2 to TRBJ2-3, with D perhaps TRBD2 (6 bases). Trimming shortened V by 1 base and J by 0 bases, and 11 bases separated the two germline ends. This CDR3 has 16 residues. Looked up from germline, CDR1 is LGHNA and CDR2 is YNFKEQ. In nucleotides, the CDR3 is TGTGCCAGCAGCCAAGTAGCGGCGCCTAGCACAGATACGCAGTATTTT. Its translation: CASSQVAAPSTDTQYF.

The gene calls are TRBV10-3 and TRBJ1-3; D remains unclear. V was pared by 7 bases and J by 0 bases, with 7 bases between. The CDR3 loop spans 13 amino acids. The germline V gene encodes CDR1 ENHRY and CDR2 SYGVKD. The CDR3 DNA is TGTGCCATCAAGGACGGCTCTGGAAACACCATATATTTT. Translated, it gives CAIKDGSGNTIYF.

J is TRBJ2-2 and V is TRBV18, with TRBD2 as a possible D gene (6 bases). V was shortened by 4 bases and J by 3 bases, with 12 bases between the two germline ends. CDR1 is KGHSH and CDR2 is LQKENI in the germline V gene. The CDR3 runs to 15 residues. CDR3 coding DNA: TGTGCCAGCTCACTTCGGGAGACCCACACCGGGGAGCTGTTTTTT. Protein sequence: CASSLRETHTGELFF.

This sequence joins TRBV6-5 and TRBJ2-1, with D uncertain. CDR1 and CDR2 from the germline V gene are MNHEY and SVGAGI. This CDR3 is built from 14 residues. V lost 6 bases to trimming and J lost 6 bases, with 15 bases between them. The CDR3: CASSSSPFSNEQFF. As DNA, the CDR3 is TGTGCCAGCAGCTCATCCCCTTTCTCCAATGAGCAGTTCTTC.

The gene calls are TRBV7-9 and TRBJ2-7; the D gene is possibly TRBD1 (6 bases). Germline V CDR1 and CDR2: SEHNR, FQNEAQ (reference sequence). The CDR3 sequence is 16 residues long. V shed 5 bases and J shed 6 bases, with 23 bases lying between them. The CDR3 here is CASSPRGPTPLPEQYF. CDR3 coding DNA: TGTGCCAGCAGCCCCAGGGGTCCCACCCCACTACCCGAGCAGTACTTC.

The chain links TRBV5-4 to TRBJ2-3, with D tentatively TRBD1 or TRBD2 (5 bases each). The germline V and J ends were trimmed by 5 bases and 2 bases, with 12 bases remaining between them. Germline V gives CDR1 SGHNT, CDR2 YYREEE (reference sequence). The CDR3 is 14 amino acids. The CDR3 reads CASRSVGDTDTQYF. The DNA for the CDR3 is TGTGCCAGCAGGTCGGTGGGGGACACAGATACGCAGTATTTT.

This clone was recorded once. The V and J genes are TRBV4-2 and TRBJ2-1, with D uncertain. The CDR3 length is 16 residues. CDR1 LGHNA and CDR2 YNFKEQ come from the germline V gene. Trimming took 0 bases from V and 0 from J, leaving 9 bases between them. CDR3 in amino acids: CASSQDISSSYNEQFF. Here the CDR3 DNA reads TGTGCCAGCAGCCAAGATATCAGTAGCTCCTACAATGAGCAGTTCTTC.

CDR3 residues: CASSRGVGTEAFF. For the CDR3, the DNA is TGTGCCAGCAGTCGGGGGGTGGGCACTGAAGCTTTCTTT. This rearrangement joins TRBV25-1 to TRBJ1-1; D might be TRBD1 (5 bases). The V end lost 5 bases, the J end lost 4 bases, and 11 bases lay between the germline ends. CDR1 and CDR2 (germline): MGHDK, SYGVNS. The CDR3 contains 13 residues.

The gene calls are TRBV29-1 and TRBJ1-1, with D maybe TRBD1 (6 bases). The CDR3 runs 12 residues. The germline V gene has CDR1 SQVTM and CDR2 ANQGSEA. V lost 6 bases to trimming and J lost 3 bases, with 11 bases between them. The CDR3 sequence: CSVRTAYTEAFF. CDR3 DNA sequence: TGCAGCGTCCGGACAGCTTACACTGAAGCTTTCTTT. The whole variable domain, filled in from reference TRBV29-1 and TRBJ1-1, reads SAVISQKPSRDICQRGTSLTIQCQVDSQVTMMFWYRQQPGQSLTLIATANQGSEATYESGFVIDKFPISRPNLTFSTLTVSNMSPEDSSIYLCSVRTAYTEAFFGQGTRLTVV.

This clone was seen a single time. The chain combines TRBV19 with TRBJ2-5; 12 bases align to TRBD2. This CDR3 spans 14 amino acids. Germline CDR1 and CDR2: LNHDA and SQIVND (reference sequence). V dropped 5 bases and J dropped 4; count of bases not matched to a gene: 2. The CDR3 coding sequence is TGTGCCAGTAGTCCGGGACTAGCGGGAGAGACCCAGTACTTC. Translation: CASSPGLAGETQYF.

J is TRBJ1-6 and V is TRBV18; TRBD1 might be the D (5 bases). The germline gives CDR1 KGHSH, CDR2 LQKENI. The CDR3 consists of 14 residues. Trimming left V 2 bases short and J 5 bases short, with 7 bases between. For the CDR3, the DNA is TGTGCCAGCTCACCAGGGGGAAATAATTCACCCCTCCACTTT. Its translation: CASSPGGNNSPLHF. The whole variable domain, remainder taken from reference TRBV18 and TRBJ1-6, is NAGVMQNPRHLVRRRGQEARLRCSPMKGHSHVYWYRQLPEEGLKFMVYLQKENIIDESGMPKERFSAEFPKEGPSILRIQQVVRGDSAAYFCASSPGGNNSPLHFGNGTRLTVT.

The chain carries TRBV4-2 and TRBJ1-2; D is undetermined. The CDR3 is made up of 14 amino acids. The germline CDR1 and CDR2 sequences are LGHNA and YNFKEQ. The V gene lost 0 bases and the J gene lost 1 base, with 6 bases spanning the gap. The CDR3 here is CASSQDPGNYGYTF. The CDR3 DNA sequence: TGTGCCAGCAGCCAAGATCCGGGTAACTATGGCTACACCTTC.

The gene calls are TRBV18 and TRBJ1-2; unclear D gene. V was clipped by 5 bases and J by 3 bases, with 10 bases between them. Germline CDR1 KGHSH, CDR2 LQKENI. The CDR3 is 13 residues long. The CDR3, as DNA: TGTGCCAGCTCAGAGGTTACGGACTATGGCTACACCTTC. Translation: CASSEVTDYGYTF.

The gene calls are TRBV7-9 and TRBJ1-1; no definite D call. The V gene's germline CDR1 is SEHNR and CDR2 FQNEAQ (reference sequence). The CDR3 extends over 14 amino acids. V lost 1 base and J lost 0, with 6 bases in between. The CDR3 nucleotides read TGTGCCAGCAGCTTAGGGCGACTGAACACTGAAGCTTTCTTT. Its translation: CASSLGRLNTEAFF.

This rearrangement joins TRBV29-1 to TRBJ2-3, with 11 bases identical to TRBD2. The V gene end was trimmed by 7 bases and the J gene end by 3 bases; junction bases not matched to a gene: 6. Germline assignment: CDR1 SQVTM and CDR2 ANQGSEA. The CDR3 is made up of 14 amino acids. For the CDR3, the DNA is TGCAGCGCTGATTTAGCGGGAGGGACAGATACGCAGTATTTT. Amino acids: CSADLAGGTDTQYF.

This clone was seen a single time. This rearrangement joins TRBV30 to TRBJ2-5; TRBD2 matches at 13 bases. The CDR3 contains 13 residues. With V trimmed by 1 base and J by 10 bases, 3 bases remained unmatched. Germline V gene data show CDR1 as GTSNPN and CDR2 as SVGIG (reference sequence). In DNA form, the CDR3 reads TGTGCCTGGAGTGGGACTAGCGGGAGTAACCAGTACTTC. It translates to CAWSGTSGSNQYF.

The genes are TRBV5-4 and TRBJ2-3, with 9 positions matching TRBD2. Germline CDR1 is SGHNT and CDR2 is YYREEE (reference sequence). The CDR3 sequence is 15 residues long. V was clipped by 4 bases and J by 2 bases; unmatched bases: 5. This CDR3 is CASSPGLADTDTQYF. In DNA, the CDR3 is TGTGCCAGCAGCCCGGGACTAGCAGACACAGATACGCAGTATTTT.

J is TRBJ1-5 and V is TRBV11-3, with D uncertain. V was shortened by 9 bases and J by 1 base, with 7 bases between the two germline ends. Germline CDR1 SGHNT, CDR2 YENEEA. The CDR3 covers 12 residues. The CDR3 reads CARWASNQPQHF. CDR3 coding DNA: TGTGCCAGATGGGCCAGCAATCAGCCCCAGCATTTT.

V is TRBV28 and J is TRBJ1-5; 8 bases align to TRBD1. Trimming at V came to 11 bases and at J to 11 bases, leaving 8 bases not matched to a gene. This CDR3 comprises 11 residues. Germline values: CDR1 MDHEN, CDR2 SYDVKM. The CDR3 region has the DNA TGTGCCTCCCGACAGGGGCTGGCCCAGCATTTT. Its protein product is CASRQGLAQHF. Combining the CDR3 with reference TRBV28 and TRBJ1-5 gives the whole variable domain DVKVTQSSRYLVKRTGEKVFLECVQDMDHENMFWYRQDPGLGLRLIYFSYDVKMKEKGDIPEGYSVSREKKERFSLILESASTNQTSMYLCASRQGLAQHFGDGTRLSIL.

This rearrangement joins TRBV25-1 to TRBJ1-2; the match to TRBD1 covers 7 bases. The germline CDR1 and CDR2 sequences are MGHDK and SYGVNS. With V trimmed by 0 bases and J by 8 bases, 9 bases remained unmatched. The CDR3 runs to 15 residues. CDR3 sequence: CASSEYEGALVGYTF. Written as DNA, the CDR3 is TGTGCCAGCAGTGAATACGAGGGGGCTCTCGTCGGCTACACCTTC.

The rearrangement links TRBV30 to TRBJ2-2; 10 bases fit TRBD1. In germline, CDR1 is GTSNPN, CDR2 SVGIG (reference sequence). The CDR3 loop spans 16 amino acids. The trim removed 2 bases at V and 5 bases at J, leaving 8 bases unmatched. In DNA, the CDR3 is TGTGCCTGGAGTAGTGAGACAGGGGGCCGAACCGGGGAGCTGTTTTTT. It yields the protein CAWSSETGGRTGELFF. Combining the CDR3 with reference TRBV30 and TRBJ2-2 gives the whole variable domain SQTIHQWPATLVQPVGSPLSLECTVEGTSNPNLYWYRQAAGRGLQLLFYSVGIGQISSEVPQNLSASRPQDRQFILSSKKLLLSDSGFYLCAWSSETGGRTGELFFGEGSRLTVL.

This chain links TRBV10-3 with TRBJ2-7; weak D call: TRBD1 (6 bases). V was cut by 2 bases and J by 5 bases, with 19 bases left in between. This CDR3 contains 16 residues. The germline gives CDR1 ENHRY, CDR2 SYGVKD. The CDR3 reads CAISEVTGKVNHEQYF. CDR3 bases: TGTGCCATCAGTGAGGTTACAGGGAAAGTTAACCACGAGCAGTACTTC.

The chain couples TRBV30 to TRBJ2-5, with a possible D match to TRBD2 (6 bases). Per germline, CDR1 GTSNPN and CDR2 SVGIG (reference sequence). V was shortened by 6 bases and J by 6 bases, with 20 bases between the two germline ends. The CDR3 is made up of 14 amino acids. The CDR3 nucleotides read TGTGCCTGCTCGACGGGACGGGCGGGAAAGACCCAGTACTTC. Its protein product is CACSTGRAGKTQYF.

This rearrangement joins TRBV5-1 to TRBJ1-1, with D hard to call. Germline values: CDR1 SGHRS, CDR2 YFSETQ. V was trimmed by 4 bases and J by 0 bases, leaving 13 bases between them. The CDR3 is 15 residues long. CDR3 nucleotide sequence: TGCGCCAGCAGCCCTACTCCCGGAGTGAACACTGAAGCTTTCTTT. It encodes CASSPTPGVNTEAFF.